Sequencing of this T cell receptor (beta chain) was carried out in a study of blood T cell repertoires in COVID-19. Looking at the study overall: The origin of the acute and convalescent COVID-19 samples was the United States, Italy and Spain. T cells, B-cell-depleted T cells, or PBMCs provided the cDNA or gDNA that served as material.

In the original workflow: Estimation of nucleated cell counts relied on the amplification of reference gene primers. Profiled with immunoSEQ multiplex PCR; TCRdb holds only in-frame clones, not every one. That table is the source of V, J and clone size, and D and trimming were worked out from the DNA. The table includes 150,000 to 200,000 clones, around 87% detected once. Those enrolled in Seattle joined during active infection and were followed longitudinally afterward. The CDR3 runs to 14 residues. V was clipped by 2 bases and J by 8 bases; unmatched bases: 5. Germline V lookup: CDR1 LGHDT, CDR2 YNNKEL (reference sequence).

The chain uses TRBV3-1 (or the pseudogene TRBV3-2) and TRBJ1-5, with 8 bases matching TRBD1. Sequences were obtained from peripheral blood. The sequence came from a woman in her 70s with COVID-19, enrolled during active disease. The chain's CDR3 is CASSQTAGGEPQHF. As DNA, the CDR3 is TGTGCCAGCAGCCAAACGGCAGGGGGCGAGCCCCAGCATTTT.